Listed here is a single T cell receptor (beta chain). The protocol was immunoSEQ multiplex PCR, while the TCRdb copy is restricted to in-frame clones and leaves out a portion. Of 65,000 to 85,000 clones listed, 70% to 90% are singletons. The source of the sample is a study of T cell changes during pregnancy in multiple sclerosis. This material consisted of peripheral blood, taken in the first trimester of pregnancy. This clonotype originated in a female donor in good health, enrolled as a control in a pregnancy study.

The CDR3 loop is CASSYSRLAGDEQYF. CDR3 coding DNA: TGTGCCAGCAGTTACTCGAGGCTAGCGGGAGACGAGCAGTACTTC. J is TRBJ2-7 and V is TRBV6-5; 10 positions agree with TRBD2. This CDR3 has 15 residues. The germline gives CDR1 MNHEY, CDR2 SVGAGI. The junction had 4 bases not matched to a gene; V was cut back by 0 bases and J by 5 bases.